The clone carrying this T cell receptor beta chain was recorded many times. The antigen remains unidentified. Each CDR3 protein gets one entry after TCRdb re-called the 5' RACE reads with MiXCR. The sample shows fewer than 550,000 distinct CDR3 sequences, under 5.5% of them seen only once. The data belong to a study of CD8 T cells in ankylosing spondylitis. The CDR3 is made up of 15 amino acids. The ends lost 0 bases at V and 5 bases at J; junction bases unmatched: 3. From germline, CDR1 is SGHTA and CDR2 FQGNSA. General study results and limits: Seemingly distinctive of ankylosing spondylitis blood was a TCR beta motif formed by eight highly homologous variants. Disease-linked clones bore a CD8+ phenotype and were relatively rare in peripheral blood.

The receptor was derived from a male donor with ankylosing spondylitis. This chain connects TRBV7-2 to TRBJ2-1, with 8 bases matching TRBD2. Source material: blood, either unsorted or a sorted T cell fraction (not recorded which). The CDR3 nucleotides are TGTGCCAGCAGCTTAGCGAGACTAGCGAACAATGAGCAGTTCTTC. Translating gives CASSLARLANNEQFF.